The clone carrying this T cell receptor (beta chain) was counted only a few times. Clones were sequenced by immunoSEQ multiplex PCR, and TCRdb holds only the in-frame ones, with some missing. The data show around 260,000 clones, 86% seen once. This sample stems from a study of blood T cell repertoires in COVID-19. V shed 2 bases, J shed 6 bases, and the junction held 3 bases outside the gene matches. Germline CDR1 and CDR2: MNHEY and SVGAGI. The CDR3 is made up of 14 amino acids. This chain connects TRBV6-5 to TRBJ1-5, with 8 nucleotides matching TRBD1. The receptor comes from a man between 18 and 29 years old with active or convalescent COVID-19. The source material was peripheral blood. CDR3 loop: CASSYDRGGQPQHF. The DNA of the CDR3 is TGTGCCAGCAGTTACGACAGGGGTGGTCAGCCCCAGCATTTT.